This is a list of T cell receptor beta chains from one sample in a study of T cell responses to AZD1222 COVID-19 vaccine. Generated by immunoSEQ multiplex PCR, the TCRdb table keeps only in-frame clones and is missing some. The repertoire includes over 85,000 clones, around nine tenths of them detected once, and 9.5% to 15% sits in the top ten. The sequencing here drew on peripheral blood, taken on day 0 of AZD1222 vaccination. Receptors originate from an adult in good health. Each CDR3 is given with its conserved first and last residue. The order of the fields is J gene, V gene, CDR3 protein.

TRBJ2-7	TRBV7-2	CASSEAVNSYEQYF
TRBJ1-2	TRBV6-1	CASSDLIGPNYGYTF
TRBJ2-7	TRBV28	CASRETYEQYF
TRBJ2-1	TRBV10-2	CASSELRTGRGNEQFF
TRBJ1-4	TRBV29-1	CSVAPGLAREKLFF
TRBJ2-3	TRBV7-9	CASSLSDTATDTQYF
TRBJ1-1	TRBV12-1	CASSFVPAF
TRBJ1-2	TRBV7-9	CASSLAETDNYGYTF
TRBJ2-2	TRBV10-1	CATSQGTPGELFF
TRBJ1-1	TRBV27	CASSLRVINTEAFF
TRBJ1-2	TRBV7-2	CASSLDFGPTDGYTF
TRBJ2-5	TRBV19	CASRRIGQETQYF
TRBJ2-7	TRBV6-4	CASSESSDSYEQYF
TRBJ2-7	TRBV7-9	CAGGANRDLGEQYF
TRBJ1-1	TRBV5-1	CASSLTMNTEAFF
TRBJ1-3	TRBV7-9	CASSSPDRAGNTIYF
TRBJ2-1	TRBV10-3	CAISEPDRGFNEQFF
TRBJ2-1	TRBV6-4	CASRADSLGEQFF
TRBJ2-2	TRBV7-2	CASSLVRRNTGELFF
TRBJ1-6	TRBV3-1/TRBV3-2	CASSQTGRNSPLHF
TRBJ1-4	TRBV7-9	CASSLSLATNEKLFF
TRBJ1-3	TRBV30	CAWSSLDTIYF
TRBJ1-5	TRBV30	CAWDRDRGAQPQHF
TRBJ1-1	TRBV7-2	CASSPPPGNTEAFF
TRBJ1-6	TRBV5-8	CASSEVPYNSPLHF
TRBJ1-3	TRBV7-9	CASSFQLSGNTIYF
TRBJ1-5	TRBV30	CAWSVREGMQPQHF
TRBJ2-3	TRBV6-5	CASSYGGVGDTRYF
TRBJ1-3	TRBV2	CASRGDLSGNTIYF
TRBJ2-3	TRBV7-7	CASSGRVGGGPDTQYF
TRBJ2-3	TRBV11-2	CASSLEGGLRTDTQYF
TRBJ1-6	TRBV7-8	CASSLLQGAGSPLHF
TRBJ2-2	TRBV5-1	CASPQSSTNTGELFF
TRBJ1-1	TRBV14	CASSQHTLTLNTEAFF
TRBJ2-2	TRBV7-3	CASSPVSENTGELFF
TRBJ2-3	TRBV5-4	CASSLAVGRSTDTQYF
TRBJ2-7	TRBV18	CASSPKQGAVKLRDEQYF
TRBJ2-7	TRBV3-1/TRBV3-2	CASSRAYEQYF
TRBJ2-2	TRBV29-1	CSVRGHLNTGELFF
TRBJ2-7	TRBV4-3	CASSPTNSYEQYF
TRBJ2-1	TRBV5-6	CASSSSTSGSLFEQFF
TRBJ1-1	TRBV2	CASSDGHKAFF
TRBJ2-2	TRBV4-2	CASSLQDRGGTGELFF
TRBJ2-1	TRBV4-2	CASSQGTSGGRLFF
TRBJ1-5	TRBV30	CAWRSRLGTGTDQPQHF